This entry is about one TCR beta chain. These data are taken from a study of blood T cell repertoires in COVID-19. The overall study: The samples span acute and convalescent COVID-19 from the United States, Italy and Spain. Nucleic acid was either cDNA or gDNA, and it came from T cells, B-cell-depleted T cells, or PBMCs.

Trimming took off 8 bases at V and 3 bases at J, with 20 bases between the two ends. The CDR3 loop spans 16 amino acids. Per germline, CDR1 MDHEN and CDR2 SYDVKM. In the source study's methods: Amplification of reference gene primers provided the estimated nucleated cell counts. Sequencing was performed with immunoSEQ multiplex PCR; in TCRdb, only in-frame clones are kept and a portion is missing. The DNA was the basis for D and trimming; V, J and clone size are from that table. The table lists about 78,000 clones, 86% of them singletons, with 1.5% to 2% in the top ten. The source is a woman aged 60-75 years with acute or convalescent COVID-19. The rearrangement links TRBV28 to TRBJ2-4; D might be TRBD1 (6 bases). Sequencing was performed on peripheral blood. The CDR3: CASHRVKAAGKNIQYF. The CDR3 DNA reads TGTGCCAGCCACAGGGTTAAGGCCGCTGGCAAAAACATTCAGTACTTC. Filled out from reference TRBV28 and TRBJ2-4, the complete variable domain reads DVKVTQSSRYLVKRTGEKVFLECVQDMDHENMFWYRQDPGLGLRLIYFSYDVKMKEKGDIPEGYSVSREKKERFSLILESASTNQTSMYLCASHRVKAAGKNIQYFGAGTRLSVL.